This T cell receptor (beta chain) is from a study of shared clonotypes between healthy human individuals. The germline gives CDR1 SGHDT, CDR2 YYEEEE. This CDR3 comprises 16 residues. V gave up 1 base and J gave up 1 base, with 11 bases separating them. Concerning this clone itself: Its antigen is as yet unknown.

The study, taken as a whole, reports: The researchers took only blood, and tissue repertoires probably look different.

TCRdb keeps only in-frame clones here, not all; method: immunoSEQ multiplex PCR. Of about 2.3 million clones listed, approximately 95% were seen once; the top ten hold about 0.39%. The sequencing input was naive CD4+ T cells from PBMCs. The subset was: CD45RA+ positively selected. The J gene is TRBJ1-4, the V gene TRBV5-6; a possible D gene is TRBD1 (6 bases). The sequence derives from a man aged 18 to 30 in good health. Some clones in this sample may be carry-over from other donors' samples. The CDR3 DNA reads as TGTGCCAGCAGCTTGTTAGGGGGAGGAACTAATGAAAAACTGTTTTTT. Its protein is CASSLLGGGTNEKLFF.